These 4 T cell receptor beta chains share one sample of origin, sequenced in a study of blood T cell repertoires in COVID-19. Here immunoSEQ multiplex PCR was the method, and the copy in TCRdb shows in-frame clones only, minus some. The sample contains about 160,000 clones, around four fifths of which appear only once. Sequenced: peripheral blood. These receptors all stem from a human donor in a cohort sampled during active COVID-19.

This rearrangement joins TRBV7-8 to TRBJ1-5; possibly TRBD1 for D (5 bases). The CDR3 extends over 14 amino acids. CDR1 and CDR2 (germline): SGHVS, FQNEAQ. The V end was cut by 6 bases, the J end by 4 bases, with 13 bases between. CDR3 bases: TGTGCCAGCAGTCAGTCTCAGGGAAATCAGCCCCAGCATTTT. Protein: CASSQSQGNQPQHF. Looking up the rest from reference TRBV7-8 and TRBJ1-5 gives the full variable domain: GAGVSQSPRYKVAKRGQDVALRCDPISGHVSLFWYQQALGQGPEFLTYFQNEAQLDKSGLPSDRFFAERPEGSVSTLKIQRTQQEDSAVYLCASSQSQGNQPQHFGDGTRLSIL.

The CDR3 is CASSPGAPRTEAFF. The CDR3 DNA reads TGTGCCAGCTCACCGGGGGCGCCCCGCACTGAAGCTTTCTTT. The chain employs TRBV18 and TRBJ1-1, with a possible D match to TRBD1 (6 bases). The CDR3 is made up of 14 amino acids. Deletions cut 3 bases from V and 4 bases from J, with 12 bases between. The V gene's germline CDR1 is KGHSH and CDR2 LQKENI.

The chain links TRBV5-4 to TRBJ2-1; D is unresolved. The CDR3 length is 11 residues. Trimming took 4 bases from V and 4 from J, leaving 3 bases between them. CDR1 SGHNT and CDR2 YYREEE come from the germline V gene (reference sequence). CDR3 in DNA: TGTGCCAGCAGCCAATACAATGAGCAGTTCTTC. This codes for CASSQYNEQFF. Full variable domain (rest looked up from reference TRBV5-4 and TRBJ2-1): ETGVTQSPTHLIKTRGQQVTLRCSSQSGHNTVSWYQQALGQGPQFIFQYYREEENGRGNFPPRFSGLQFPNYSSELNVNALELDDSALYLCASSQYNEQFFGPGTRLTVL.

This chain's CDR3 is CASGGRSADTQYF. The CDR3 DNA is TGCGCCAGCGGCGGGAGGTCCGCAGATACGCAGTATTTT. The chain combines TRBV4-3 with TRBJ2-3; 8 nucleotides align to TRBD2. The CDR3 totals 13 residues. The V segment lost 8 bases and the J segment 4 bases; nucleotides outside the gene matches: 5. Germline-derived CDR1 and CDR2 are LGHNA and YSLEER.